This T cell receptor (beta chain) was obtained from a study of T cell responses to AZD1222 COVID-19 vaccine. Study results and caveats: Spike-specific TCR breadth and depth both grew after two AZD1222 doses.

The V end lost 6 bases, the J end lost 4 bases, and 16 bases lay between the germline ends. In germline, CDR1 is ENHRY, CDR2 SYGVKD. CDR3 length: 15 residues. The method was immunoSEQ multiplex PCR; TCRdb's version includes in-frame clones alone and lacks a portion of them. The table has tens of thousands of clones, 65% to 80% seen once. In its sample, this clone was seen a few times. Antigen specificity is unknown. Sequencing was performed on peripheral blood, taken on day 0 of MenACWY control vaccination. The receptor's source is an adult in good health. This chain joins TRBV10-3 and TRBJ1-5; D perhaps matches TRBD1 (5 bases). The CDR3 bases are TGTGCCATCAGGGCTTATGGGGGGGATAATCAGCCCCAGCATTTT. Encoded protein: CAIRAYGGDNQPQHF.